This T cell receptor (beta chain) was recovered during a study of blood T cell repertoires in COVID-19 (dated by TCRdb to about 2020). Background for the entire study: Samples from collaborators originated in the United States, Italy and Spain and spanned both the acute and convalescent phases of COVID-19. The material from the prospective study consisted of cDNA or gDNA derived from T cells, B-cell-depleted T cells, or PBMCs. Deeply sampled blood TCRbeta repertoires from subjects exposed to, actively infected with, or recovered from COVID-19 were included in the dataset. The repertoires were released in a freely available public database meant as a resource for research on the immune response to SARS-CoV-2. Samples were obtained from the ongoing ImmuneRACE study (first 160 participants) and from approximately 1,200 subjects provided by 6 global collaborators. The sample metadata nearly always contained a de-identified subject ID, COVID-19 status, age in years and sex. Where HLA class I and class II types were available, the types were taken from metadata supplied by the sample provider, not from assay-based typing.

TCRbeta CDR3 regions were amplified from genomic DNA by means of the immunoSEQ Assay, a bias-controlled multiplex PCR. In the paper's pipeline: The number of nucleated cells in each sample was estimated by amplification of reference gene primers within the assay. To quantify the absolute abundance of each unique TCRbeta CDR3 rearrangement, sequence reads were collapsed and filtered. For each sample, productive Simpson clonality was calculated as the square root of Simpson's diversity index across productive rearrangements. In its TCRdb copy, this immuneACCESS table keeps in-frame sequences only and misses some clones. Where compared with another copy, unresolved V genes explain less than half of these, and the others have no known cause. V and J calls and clone size are copied from that table; D and trimming were computed from the DNA. The sample records about 100,000 clones, around four fifths of which are singletons. The ten largest clones take up around 15% of the sample.

Each collaborating institution followed its own protocols to collect whole blood in K2EDTA tubes. For TCRbeta analysis, collaborators shipped samples as frozen whole blood, isolated PBMCs, or DNA extracted from either of those sample types. Study-wide conclusions, independent of this receptor: Clinical and demographic metadata were provided uncurated, with the amount varying by source and participant.

Counted from cysteine to phenylalanine, this CDR3 has 16 amino acids. The kept DNA is CDR3 alone, 48 bases in frame from the first base. From a lookup of the germline V gene (reference sequence), CDR1 and CDR2 are SGHNT and YYREEE. Trimming takes 5 bases off V and 7 bases off J; junction bases not matched to a gene: 9. Concerning this clone itself: The antigen this receptor binds is unknown. Base qualities are not provided; no much larger clone lies one nucleotide away.

The clonotype comes from a man between 45 and 60 years old with active or convalescent COVID-19. The sequenced material came from peripheral blood. In this chain, TRBV5-4 is recombined with TRBJ2-1, with TRBD2 matching 13 junction bases. The CDR3 reads CASSSLLAGGINEQFF. The nucleotide sequence reads TGTGCCAGCAGTTCTCTACTAGCGGGAGGGATAAATGAGCAGTTCTTC.